The T cell receptor (beta chain) under discussion was sequenced for a study of blood T cell repertoires in COVID-19. Study in general: Researchers got acute and convalescent COVID-19 samples from the United States, Italy and Spain. PBMCs, B-cell-depleted T cells, or T cells provided the cDNA or gDNA that made up the material.

Original data processing: Nucleated cell counts were estimated from reference gene primer amplification. Only in-frame clones appear in the TCRdb table, and some are missing; sequencing was by immunoSEQ multiplex PCR. V, J and clone size are those of that table, while D and trimming were read from the DNA. The sample contains 150,000 to 200,000 clones, 80% to 85% of which appear only once. This CDR3 comprises 14 residues. CDR1 is MDHEN and CDR2 is SYDVKM in the germline V gene. Trimming left V 6 bases short and J 1 base short, with 10 bases between. V usage is TRBV28 and J usage is TRBJ1-5; TRBD1 is a possible D gene (6 bases). The TCR sequence derives from a woman aged 30 to 39 with acute or convalescent COVID-19. The sequencing sample was made of peripheral blood. The DNA of the CDR3 is TGTGCCAGCAGACGAGGGGGAAGCAATCAGCCCCAGCATTTT. The encoded protein is CASRRGGSNQPQHF.